The source of this T cell receptor beta chain is a study of control samples from healthy donors and cancer patients. Generated by immunoSEQ multiplex PCR, the TCRdb table keeps only in-frame clones and is missing some. The sample includes tens of thousands of clones, more than 70% of them seen just once. The CDR3 extends over 12 amino acids. The V gene lost 6 bases and the J gene lost 7 bases, with 13 bases spanning the gap. This clone was seen a few times. The sequence came from a woman aged 45-60 years in good health. The sample was blood. This chain connects TRBV12-3 or TRBV12-4 to TRBJ2-7; no clear D. The CDR3 DNA is TGTGCCAGCAGGAAGGGATATATGGAGCAGTACTTC. It encodes CASRKGYMEQYF.